This T cell receptor (beta chain) was profiled in a study of tumor and adjacent non-tumor tissue in lung cancer. Study-level background: Aged about 30 to 76 years, patients included about 11 men and 5 women with stage I to III disease. Findings and caveats of the study: In normal lung, the top 100 clones were significantly more dominant than in tumor. Compared with tumor, normal lung showed significantly lower TCR diversity.

The library came from three nested PCR rounds adapted from ARM-PCR protocols. A single record per CDR3 protein comes from TCRdb applying MiXCR to the multiplex PCR reads. The table has 35,000 to 55,000 distinct CDR3 sequences, less than 65% seen once. The CDR3 has 17 residues. Germline CDR1 is SGHRS and CDR2 is YFSETQ. The template was RNA from unsorted bulk tissue. The normal lung tissue was taken more than 3 cm from the tumor edge. Remarks on this clonotype: Its antigen is as yet unknown. A read error is likely, as this CDR3 ends without the conserved phenylalanine or tryptophan.

This clonotype was obtained from a middle-aged man with non-small cell lung cancer. The sequencing sample was made of distant non-tumor lung tissue. This rearrangement joins TRBV5-1 to TRBJ2-6, with TRBD1 identical over 8 bases. DNA for the CDR3: TGCGCCAGCAGCTTACACCAGGGGGCTGCTGGAGCCAACGTCCTGACTTGC. It is translated as CASSLHQGAAGANVLTC.